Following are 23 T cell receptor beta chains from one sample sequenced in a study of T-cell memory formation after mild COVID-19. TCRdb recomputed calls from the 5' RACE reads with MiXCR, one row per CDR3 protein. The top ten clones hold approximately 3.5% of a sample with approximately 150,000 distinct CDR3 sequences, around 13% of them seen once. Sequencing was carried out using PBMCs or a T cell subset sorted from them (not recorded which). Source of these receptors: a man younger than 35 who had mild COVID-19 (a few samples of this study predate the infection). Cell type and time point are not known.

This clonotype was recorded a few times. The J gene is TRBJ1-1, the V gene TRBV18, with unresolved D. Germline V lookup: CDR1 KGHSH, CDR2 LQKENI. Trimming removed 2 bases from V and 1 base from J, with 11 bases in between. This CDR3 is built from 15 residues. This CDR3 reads CASSPSLRENTEAFF. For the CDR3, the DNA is TGTGCCAGCTCACCATCTCTTCGGGAGAACACTGAAGCTTTCTTT.

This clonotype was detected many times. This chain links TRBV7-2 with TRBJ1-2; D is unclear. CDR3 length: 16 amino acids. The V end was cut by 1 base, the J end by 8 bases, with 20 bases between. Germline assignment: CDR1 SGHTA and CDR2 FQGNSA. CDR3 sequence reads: CASSLGLSPSSWGYTF. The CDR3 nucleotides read TGTGCCAGCAGCTTAGGTCTCAGTCCGTCTTCATGGGGCTACACCTTC.

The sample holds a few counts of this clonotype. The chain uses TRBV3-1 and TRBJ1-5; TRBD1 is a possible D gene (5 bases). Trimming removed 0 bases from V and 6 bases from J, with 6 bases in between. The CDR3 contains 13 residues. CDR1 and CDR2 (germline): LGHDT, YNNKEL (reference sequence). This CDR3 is CASSQDGAQPQHF. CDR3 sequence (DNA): TGTGCCAGCAGCCAAGATGGGGCTCAGCCCCAGCATTTT.

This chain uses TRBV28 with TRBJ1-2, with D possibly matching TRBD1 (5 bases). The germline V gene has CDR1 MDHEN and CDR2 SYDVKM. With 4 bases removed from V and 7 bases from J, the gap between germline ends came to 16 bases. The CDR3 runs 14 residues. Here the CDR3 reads CASSSIGGGIGYTF. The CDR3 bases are TGTGCCAGCAGTTCAATTGGCGGGGGAATTGGCTACACCTTC.

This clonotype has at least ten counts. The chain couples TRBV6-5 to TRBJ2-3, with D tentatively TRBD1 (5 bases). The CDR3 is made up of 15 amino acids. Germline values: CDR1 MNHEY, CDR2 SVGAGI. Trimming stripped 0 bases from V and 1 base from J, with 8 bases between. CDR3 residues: CASSYSGRGTDTQYF. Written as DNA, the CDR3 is TGTGCCAGCAGTTACTCGGGCAGGGGCACAGATACGCAGTATTTT.

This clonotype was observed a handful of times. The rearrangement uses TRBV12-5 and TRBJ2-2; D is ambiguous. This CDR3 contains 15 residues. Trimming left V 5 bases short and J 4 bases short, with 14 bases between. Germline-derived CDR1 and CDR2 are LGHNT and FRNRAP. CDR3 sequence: CASGPVAAGTGELFF. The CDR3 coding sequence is TGTGCTAGTGGTCCCGTGGCGGCCGGCACCGGGGAGCTGTTTTTT.

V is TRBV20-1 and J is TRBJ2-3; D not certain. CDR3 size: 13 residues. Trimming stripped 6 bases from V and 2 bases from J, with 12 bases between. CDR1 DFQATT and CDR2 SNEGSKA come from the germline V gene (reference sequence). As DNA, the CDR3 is TGCAGTGCGACCCCCCATTCCACAGATACGCAGTATTTT. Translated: CSATPHSTDTQYF.

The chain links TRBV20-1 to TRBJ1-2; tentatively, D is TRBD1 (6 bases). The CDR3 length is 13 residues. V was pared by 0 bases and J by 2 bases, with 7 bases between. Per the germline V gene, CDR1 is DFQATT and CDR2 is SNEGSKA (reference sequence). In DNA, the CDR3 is TGCAGTGCTAGAGAGCAGGGGAACTATGGCTACACCTTC. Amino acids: CSAREQGNYGYTF.

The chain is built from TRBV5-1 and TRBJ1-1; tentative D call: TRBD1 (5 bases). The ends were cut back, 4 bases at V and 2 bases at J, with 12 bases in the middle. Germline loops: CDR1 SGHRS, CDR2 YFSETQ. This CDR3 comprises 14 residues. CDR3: CASSLPDRNTEAFF. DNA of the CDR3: TGCGCCAGCAGCCTCCCTGACAGAAACACTGAAGCTTTCTTT.

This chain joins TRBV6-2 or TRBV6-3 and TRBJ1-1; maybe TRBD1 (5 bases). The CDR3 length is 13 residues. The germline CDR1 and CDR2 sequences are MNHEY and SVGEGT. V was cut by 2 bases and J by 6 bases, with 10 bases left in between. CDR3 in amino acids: CASSYRGFAEAFF. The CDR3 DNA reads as TGTGCCAGCAGTTACAGGGGATTCGCTGAAGCTTTCTTT.

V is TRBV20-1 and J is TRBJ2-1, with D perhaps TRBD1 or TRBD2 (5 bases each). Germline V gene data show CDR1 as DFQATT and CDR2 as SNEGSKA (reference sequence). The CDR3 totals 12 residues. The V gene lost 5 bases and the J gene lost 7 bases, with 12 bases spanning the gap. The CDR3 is CSAAGTPNEQFF. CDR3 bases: TGCAGTGCTGCCGGGACGCCGAATGAGCAGTTCTTC.

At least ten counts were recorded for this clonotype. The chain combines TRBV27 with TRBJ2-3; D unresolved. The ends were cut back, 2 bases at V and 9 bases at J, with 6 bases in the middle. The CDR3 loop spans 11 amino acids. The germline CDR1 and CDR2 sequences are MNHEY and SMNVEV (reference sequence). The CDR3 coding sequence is TGTGCCAGCAGTTTAGACCGGACGCAGTATTTT. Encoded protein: CASSLDRTQYF.

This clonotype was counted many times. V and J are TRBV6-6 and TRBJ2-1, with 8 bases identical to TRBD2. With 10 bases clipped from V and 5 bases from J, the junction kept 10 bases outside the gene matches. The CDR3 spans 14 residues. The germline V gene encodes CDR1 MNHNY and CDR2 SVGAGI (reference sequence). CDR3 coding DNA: TGTGCCACCTCGGGACTAGTTTTCCACAATGAGCAGTTCTTC. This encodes CATSGLVFHNEQFF.

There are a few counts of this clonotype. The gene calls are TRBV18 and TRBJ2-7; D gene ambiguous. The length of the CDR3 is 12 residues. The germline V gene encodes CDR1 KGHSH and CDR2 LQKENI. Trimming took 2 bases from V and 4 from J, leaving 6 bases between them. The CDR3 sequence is CASSPNVYEQYF. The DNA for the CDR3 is TGTGCCAGCTCACCAAATGTATACGAGCAGTACTTC.

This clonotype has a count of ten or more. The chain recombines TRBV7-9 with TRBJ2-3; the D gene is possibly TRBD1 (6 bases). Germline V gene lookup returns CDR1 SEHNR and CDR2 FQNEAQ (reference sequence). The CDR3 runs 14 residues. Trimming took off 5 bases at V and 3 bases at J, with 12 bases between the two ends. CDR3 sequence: CASSLTGSTDTQYF. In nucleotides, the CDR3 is TGTGCCAGCAGCCTAACAGGGTCAACAGATACGCAGTATTTT.

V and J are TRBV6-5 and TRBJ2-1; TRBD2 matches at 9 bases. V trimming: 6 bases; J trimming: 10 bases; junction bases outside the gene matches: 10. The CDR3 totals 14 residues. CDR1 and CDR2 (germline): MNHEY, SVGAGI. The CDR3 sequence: CASRFASGVKEQFF. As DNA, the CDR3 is TGTGCCAGCAGGTTCGCTAGCGGGGTAAAAGAGCAGTTCTTC.

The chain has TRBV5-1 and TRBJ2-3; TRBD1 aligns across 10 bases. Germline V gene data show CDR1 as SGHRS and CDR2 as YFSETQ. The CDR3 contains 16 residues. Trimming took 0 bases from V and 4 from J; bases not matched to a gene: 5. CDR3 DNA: TGCGCCAGCAGCTTGGCATCAGGACAGGGGGCAGATACGCAGTATTTT. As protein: CASSLASGQGADTQYF.

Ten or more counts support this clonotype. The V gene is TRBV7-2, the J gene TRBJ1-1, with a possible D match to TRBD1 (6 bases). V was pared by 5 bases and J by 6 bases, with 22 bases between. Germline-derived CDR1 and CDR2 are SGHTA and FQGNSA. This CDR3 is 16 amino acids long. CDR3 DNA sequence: TGTGCCAGCAGCCGCTCCCGGGGGGCTTCTTTGGCTGAAGCTTTCTTT. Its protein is CASSRSRGASLAEAFF. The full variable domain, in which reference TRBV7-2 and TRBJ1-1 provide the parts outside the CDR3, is GAGVSQSPSNKVTEKGKDVELRCDPISGHTALYWYRQSLGQGLEFLIYFQGNSAPDKSGLPSDRFSAERTGGSVSTLTIQRTQQEDSAVYLCASSRSRGASLAEAFFGQGTRLTVV.

CDR3 residues: CASLGKLFF. Here the CDR3 DNA reads TGTGCCAGCCTGGGCAAACTGTTTTTT. The J gene is TRBJ1-4, the V gene TRBV3-1, with D unresolved. There are 9 residues in the CDR3. V gave up 8 bases and J gave up 11 bases, with 6 bases separating them. Germline CDR1 is LGHDT and CDR2 is YNNKEL (reference sequence). Filled out from reference TRBV3-1 and TRBJ1-4, the complete variable domain reads DTAVSQTPKYLVTQMGNDKSIKCEQNLGHDTMYWYKQDSKKFLKIMFSYNNKELIINETVPNRFSPKSPDKAHLNLHINSLELGDSAVYFCASLGKLFFGSGTQLSVL.

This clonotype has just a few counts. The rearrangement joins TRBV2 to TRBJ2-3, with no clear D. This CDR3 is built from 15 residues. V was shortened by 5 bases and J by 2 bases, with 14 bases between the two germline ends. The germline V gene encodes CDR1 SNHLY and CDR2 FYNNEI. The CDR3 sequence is CASSTETPLTDTQYF. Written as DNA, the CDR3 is TGTGCCAGCAGTACGGAAACTCCCCTCACAGATACGCAGTATTTT.

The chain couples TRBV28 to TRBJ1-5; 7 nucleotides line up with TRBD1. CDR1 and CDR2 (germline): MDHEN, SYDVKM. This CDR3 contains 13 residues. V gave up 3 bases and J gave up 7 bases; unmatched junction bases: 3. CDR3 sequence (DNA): TGTGCCAGCAGTTTCGACAGGGAACAGCCCCAGCATTTT. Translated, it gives CASSFDREQPQHF.

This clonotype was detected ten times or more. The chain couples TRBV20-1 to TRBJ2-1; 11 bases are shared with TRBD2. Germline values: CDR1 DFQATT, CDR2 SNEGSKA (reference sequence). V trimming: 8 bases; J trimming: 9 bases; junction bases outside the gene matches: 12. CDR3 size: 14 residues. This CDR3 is CSSLAGGAQIEQFF. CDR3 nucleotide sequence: TGCAGTTCTTTAGCGGGGGGGGCCCAGATTGAGCAGTTCTTC.

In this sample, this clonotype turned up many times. CDR3 bases: TGCAGTGCTAGCGAACAGCTGAACACTGAAGCTTTCTTT. It is translated as CSASEQLNTEAFF. The V and J genes are TRBV20-1 and TRBJ1-1, with D unresolved. Trimming shortened V by 3 bases and J by 0 bases, and 8 bases separated the two germline ends. Germline V gives CDR1 DFQATT, CDR2 SNEGSKA (reference sequence). The CDR3 runs to 13 residues.